This TCR beta chain originates from a study of blood T cell repertoires in COVID-19. In the original analysis: By means of reference gene primer amplification, nucleated cell counts were estimated. Sequencing was performed with immunoSEQ multiplex PCR; in TCRdb, only in-frame clones are kept and a portion is missing. D and trimming were read from the DNA, whereas the V and J calls and clone size are those reported in that table. The sample carries 300,000 to 350,000 clones, around nine tenths recorded once. Seattle enrolled patients during active infection and tracked them longitudinally. The CDR3 is made up of 15 amino acids. Trimming took 2 bases from V and 4 from J; bases not matched to a gene: 2. Germline V lookup: CDR1 GTSNPN, CDR2 SVGIG (reference sequence).

The TCR was taken from a woman in her twenties or thirties with COVID-19, enrolled during active disease. The sequenced sample consisted of peripheral blood. The chain uses TRBV30 and TRBJ2-1; 13 bases line up with TRBD2. CDR3: CAWSQGLAGYNEQFF. The CDR3 bases are TGTGCCTGGAGTCAGGGACTAGCGGGGTACAATGAGCAGTTCTTC.